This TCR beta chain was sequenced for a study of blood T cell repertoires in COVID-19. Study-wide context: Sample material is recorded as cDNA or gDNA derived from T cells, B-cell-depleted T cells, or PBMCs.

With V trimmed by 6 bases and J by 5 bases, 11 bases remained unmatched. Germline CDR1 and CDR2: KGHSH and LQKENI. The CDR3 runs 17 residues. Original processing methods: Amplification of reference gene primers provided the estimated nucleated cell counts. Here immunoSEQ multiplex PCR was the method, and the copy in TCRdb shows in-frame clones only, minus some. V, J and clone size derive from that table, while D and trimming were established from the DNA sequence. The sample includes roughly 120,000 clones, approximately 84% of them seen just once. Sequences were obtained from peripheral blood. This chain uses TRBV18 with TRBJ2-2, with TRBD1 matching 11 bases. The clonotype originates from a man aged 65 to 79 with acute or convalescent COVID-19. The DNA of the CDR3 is TGTGCCAGCTCTCCGCAGGACAGGGGGCATGAGACCGGGGAGCTGTTTTTT. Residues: CASSPQDRGHETGELFF.